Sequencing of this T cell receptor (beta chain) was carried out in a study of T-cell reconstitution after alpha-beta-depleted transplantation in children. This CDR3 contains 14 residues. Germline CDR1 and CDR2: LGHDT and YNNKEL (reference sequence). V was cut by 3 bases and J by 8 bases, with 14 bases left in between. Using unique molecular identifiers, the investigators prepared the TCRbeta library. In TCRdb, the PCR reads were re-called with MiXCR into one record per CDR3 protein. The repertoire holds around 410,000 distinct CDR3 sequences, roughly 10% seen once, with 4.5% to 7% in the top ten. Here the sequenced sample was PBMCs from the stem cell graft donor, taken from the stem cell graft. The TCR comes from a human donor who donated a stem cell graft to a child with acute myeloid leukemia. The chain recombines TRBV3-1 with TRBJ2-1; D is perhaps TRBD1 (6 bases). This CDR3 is CASSQDRGFDEQFF. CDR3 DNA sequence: TGTGCCAGCAGCCAGGATAGGGGGTTCGATGAGCAGTTCTTC.